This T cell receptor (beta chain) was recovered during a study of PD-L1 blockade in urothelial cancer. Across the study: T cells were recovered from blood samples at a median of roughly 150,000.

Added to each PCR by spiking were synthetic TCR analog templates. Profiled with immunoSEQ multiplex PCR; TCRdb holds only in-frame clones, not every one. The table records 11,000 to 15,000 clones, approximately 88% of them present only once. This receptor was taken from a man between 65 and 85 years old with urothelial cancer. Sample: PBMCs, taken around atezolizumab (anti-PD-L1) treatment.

The CDR3, as DNA: TGTGCCAGCAGTTTCGACAGGGGGTGGGGGGAGCTGTTTTTT. Protein: CASSFDRGWGELFF. This rearrangement joins TRBV28 to TRBJ2-2; 9 positions agree with TRBD1. Germline CDR1 reads MDHEN; CDR2 reads SYDVKM. V lost 3 bases and J lost 8; bases outside the gene matches: 4. This CDR3 is built from 14 residues.